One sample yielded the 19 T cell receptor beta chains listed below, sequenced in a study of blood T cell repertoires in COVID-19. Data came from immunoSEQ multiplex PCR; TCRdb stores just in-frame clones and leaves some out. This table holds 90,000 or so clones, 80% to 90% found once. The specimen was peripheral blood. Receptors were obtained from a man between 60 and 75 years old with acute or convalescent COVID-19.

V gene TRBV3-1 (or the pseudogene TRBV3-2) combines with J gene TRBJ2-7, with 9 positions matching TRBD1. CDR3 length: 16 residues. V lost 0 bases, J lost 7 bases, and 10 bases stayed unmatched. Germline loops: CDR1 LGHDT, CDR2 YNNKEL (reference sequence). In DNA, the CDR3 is TGTGCCAGCAGCCAAGATAGGACAGGGGCGGGAAGGGAGCAGTACTTC. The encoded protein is CASSQDRTGAGREQYF.

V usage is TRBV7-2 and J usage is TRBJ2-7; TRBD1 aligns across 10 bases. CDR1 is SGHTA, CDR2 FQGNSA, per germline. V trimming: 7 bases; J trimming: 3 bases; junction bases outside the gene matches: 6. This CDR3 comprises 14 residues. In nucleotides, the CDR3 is TGTGCCAGCATGACAGGGGGCGGCCTCTACGAGCAGTACTTC. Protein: CASMTGGGLYEQYF. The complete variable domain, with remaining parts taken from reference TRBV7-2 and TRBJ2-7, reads GAGVSQSPSNKVTEKGKDVELRCDPISGHTALYWYRQSLGQGLEFLIYFQGNSAPDKSGLPSDRFSAERTGGSVSTLTIQRTQQEDSAVYLCASMTGGGLYEQYFGPGTRLTVT.

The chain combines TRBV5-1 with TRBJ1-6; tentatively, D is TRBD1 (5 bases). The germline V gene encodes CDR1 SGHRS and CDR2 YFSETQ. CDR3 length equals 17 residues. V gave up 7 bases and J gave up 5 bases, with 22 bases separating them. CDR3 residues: CASAPMGPTRNNSPLHF. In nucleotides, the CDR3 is TGCGCCAGCGCCCCAATGGGGCCGACACGTAATAATTCACCCCTCCACTTT.

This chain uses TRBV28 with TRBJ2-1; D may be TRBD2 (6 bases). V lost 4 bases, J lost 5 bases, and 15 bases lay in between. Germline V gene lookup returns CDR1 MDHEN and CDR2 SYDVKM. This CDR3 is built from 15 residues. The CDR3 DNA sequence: TGTGCCAGCAGTTCCCCCCGAGGGAGGAACAATGAGCAGTTCTTC. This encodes CASSSPRGRNNEQFF.

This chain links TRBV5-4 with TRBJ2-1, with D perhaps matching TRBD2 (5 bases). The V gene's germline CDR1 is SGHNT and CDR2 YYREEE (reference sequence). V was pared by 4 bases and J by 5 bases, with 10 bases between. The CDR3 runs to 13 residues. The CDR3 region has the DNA TGTGCCAGCAGCCGGACTTTTCACAATGAGCAGTTCTTC. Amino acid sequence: CASSRTFHNEQFF.

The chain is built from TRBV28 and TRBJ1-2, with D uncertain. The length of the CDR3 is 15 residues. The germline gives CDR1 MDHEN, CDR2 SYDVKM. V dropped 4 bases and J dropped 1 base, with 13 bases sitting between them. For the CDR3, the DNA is TGTGCCAGCAGTTCCTCGGAGACCAATAACTATGGCTACACCTTC. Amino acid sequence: CASSSSETNNYGYTF.

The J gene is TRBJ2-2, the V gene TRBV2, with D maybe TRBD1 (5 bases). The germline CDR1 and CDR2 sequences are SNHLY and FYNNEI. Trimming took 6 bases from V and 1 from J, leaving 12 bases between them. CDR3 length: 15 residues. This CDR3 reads CASSQSGMNTGELFF. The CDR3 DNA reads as TGTGCCAGCAGCCAGTCAGGGATGAACACCGGGGAGCTGTTTTTT.

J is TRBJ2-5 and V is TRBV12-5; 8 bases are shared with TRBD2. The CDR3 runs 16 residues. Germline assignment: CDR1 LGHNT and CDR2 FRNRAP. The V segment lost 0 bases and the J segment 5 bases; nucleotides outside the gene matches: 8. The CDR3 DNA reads TGTGCTAGTGGTTTGGTACTAGGCGGGGGGCCCGAGACCCAGTACTTC. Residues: CASGLVLGGGPETQYF.

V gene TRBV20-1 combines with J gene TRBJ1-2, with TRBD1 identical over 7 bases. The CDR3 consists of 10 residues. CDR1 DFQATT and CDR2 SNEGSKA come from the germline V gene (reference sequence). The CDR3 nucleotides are TGCAGGGCTGGACAGGCTGGCTACACCTTC. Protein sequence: CRAGQAGYTF.

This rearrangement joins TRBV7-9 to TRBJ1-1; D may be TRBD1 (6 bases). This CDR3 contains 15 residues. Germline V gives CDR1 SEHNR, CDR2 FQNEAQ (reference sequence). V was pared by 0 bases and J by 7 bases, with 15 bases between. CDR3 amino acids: CASSLAGGGLSEAFF. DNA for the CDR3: TGTGCCAGCAGCTTAGCTGGGGGGGGGCTGAGTGAAGCTTTCTTT. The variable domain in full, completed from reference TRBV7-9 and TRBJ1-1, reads DTGVSQNPRHKITKRGQNVTFRCDPISEHNRLYWYRQTLGQGPEFLTYFQNEAQLEKSRLLSDRFSAERPKGSFSTLEIQRTEQGDSAMYLCASSLAGGGLSEAFFGQGTRLTVV.

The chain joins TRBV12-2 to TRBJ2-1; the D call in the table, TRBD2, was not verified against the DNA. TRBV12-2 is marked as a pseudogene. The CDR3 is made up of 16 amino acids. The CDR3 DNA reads TGTGCAAGTCGCTTAGTGGGACTAGCGGGAAGGTTTGAGCAGTTCTTC. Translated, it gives CASRLVGLAGRFEQFF.

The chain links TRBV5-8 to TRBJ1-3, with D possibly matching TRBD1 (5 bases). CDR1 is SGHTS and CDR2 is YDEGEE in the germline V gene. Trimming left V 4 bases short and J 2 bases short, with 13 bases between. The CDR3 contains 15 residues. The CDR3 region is CASSRGGRTGNTIYF. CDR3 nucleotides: TGTGCCAGCAGCCGCGGGGGAAGGACTGGAAACACCATATATTTT. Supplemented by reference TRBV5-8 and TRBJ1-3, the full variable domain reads EAGVTQSPTHLIKTRGQQATLRCSPISGHTSVYWYQQALGLGLQFLLWYDEGEERNRGNFPPRFSGRQFPNYSSELNVNALELEDSALYLCASSRGGRTGNTIYFGEGSWLTVV.

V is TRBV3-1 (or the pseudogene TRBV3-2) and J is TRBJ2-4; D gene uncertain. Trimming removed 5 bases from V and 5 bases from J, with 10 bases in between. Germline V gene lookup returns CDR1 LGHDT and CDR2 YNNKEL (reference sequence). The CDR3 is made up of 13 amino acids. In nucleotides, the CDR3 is TGTGCCAGCAGCAGACATTCCCAAAACATTCAGTACTTC. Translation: CASSRHSQNIQYF.

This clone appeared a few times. The CDR3 DNA sequence: TGTGCCAGCAGCCCTGAGCGGGGGTCCTACAATGAGCAGTTCTTC. Translated, it gives CASSPERGSYNEQFF. The rearrangement links TRBV7-2 to TRBJ2-1; 8 bases line up with TRBD2. J lost 1 base, V lost 5 bases, and 4 bases had no gene match. The germline gives CDR1 SGHTA, CDR2 FQGNSA. This CDR3 is built from 15 residues.

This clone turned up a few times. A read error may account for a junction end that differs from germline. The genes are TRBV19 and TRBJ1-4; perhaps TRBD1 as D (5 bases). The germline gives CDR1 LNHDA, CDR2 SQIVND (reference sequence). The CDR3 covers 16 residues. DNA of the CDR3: TGTGCCAGTAGTATTATGTATGAGACACCCTCGACAGAAAAGGTTTTT. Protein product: CASSIMYETPSTEKVF. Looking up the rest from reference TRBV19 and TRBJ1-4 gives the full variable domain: DGGITQSPKYLFRKEGQNVTLSCEQNLNHDAMYWYRQDPGQGLRLIYYSQIVNDFQKGDIAEGYSVSREKKESFPLTVTSAQKNPTAFYLCASSIMYETPSTEKVFGSGTQLSVL.

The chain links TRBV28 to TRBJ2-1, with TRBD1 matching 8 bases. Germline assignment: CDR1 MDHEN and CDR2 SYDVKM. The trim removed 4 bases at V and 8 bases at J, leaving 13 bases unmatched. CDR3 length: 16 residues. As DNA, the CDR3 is TGTGCCAGCAGTTCAACCGGGACAGGAGTAAGCTATGAGCAGTTCTTC. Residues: CASSSTGTGVSYEQFF. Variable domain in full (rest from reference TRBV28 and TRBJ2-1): DVKVTQSSRYLVKRTGEKVFLECVQDMDHENMFWYRQDPGLGLRLIYFSYDVKMKEKGDIPEGYSVSREKKERFSLILESASTNQTSMYLCASSSTGTGVSYEQFFGPGTRLTVL.

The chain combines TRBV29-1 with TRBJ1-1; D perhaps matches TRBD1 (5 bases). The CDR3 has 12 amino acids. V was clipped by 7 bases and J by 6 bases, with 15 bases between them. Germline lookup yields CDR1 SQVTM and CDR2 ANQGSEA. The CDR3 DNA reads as TGCAGCGGGGGCAGGGAGAATCCTGAAGCTTTCTTT. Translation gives CSGGRENPEAFF.

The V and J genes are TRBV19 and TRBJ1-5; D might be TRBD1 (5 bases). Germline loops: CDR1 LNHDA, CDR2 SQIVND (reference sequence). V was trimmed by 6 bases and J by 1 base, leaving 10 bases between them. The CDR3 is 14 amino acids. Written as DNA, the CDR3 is TGTGCCAGTAGCCCGGACACAAGCAATCAGCCCCAGCATTTT. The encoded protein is CASSPDTSNQPQHF.

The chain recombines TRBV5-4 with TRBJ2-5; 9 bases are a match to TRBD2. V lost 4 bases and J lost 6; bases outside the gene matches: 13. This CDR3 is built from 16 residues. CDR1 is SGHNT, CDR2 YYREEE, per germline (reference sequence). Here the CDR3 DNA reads TGTGCCAGCAGCACAGTTGGCGGGGGGGCTTTTAAGACCCAGTACTTC. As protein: CASSTVGGGAFKTQYF.